This passage covers 9 T cell receptor beta chains from one sample sequenced in a study of T cells in Graves' hyperthyroidism and ophthalmopathy. RNA transcripts served as the template for amplifying TCR beta CDR3 regions. Primed by the HTBI set, a first-round RT-PCR was run on the TCR CDR3. One entry per CDR3 protein, called by TCRdb with MiXCR from the multiplex PCR reads. The sample includes 600,000 to 750,000 distinct CDR3 sequences, roughly a sixth seen only once; the top ten take about a sixth. The specimen sequenced was blood. The source of these receptors is a man in his forties or fifties with Graves' hyperthyroidism.

The DNA for the CDR3 is TGTGCCTGGATTGGGCGGATCTCGGGGGCCCAGTACTTC. As protein: CAWIGRISGAQYF. The rearrangement uses TRBV30 and TRBJ2-5; maybe TRBD2 (6 bases). V lost 4 bases and J 9 bases, leaving 18 bases between the germline ends. The germline V gene encodes CDR1 GTSNPN and CDR2 SVGIG (reference sequence). The CDR3 has 13 amino acids. The entire variable domain, with the rest obtained from reference TRBV30 and TRBJ2-5, is as follows: SQTIHQWPATLVQPVGSPLSLECTVEGTSNPNLYWYRQAAGRGLQLLFYSVGIGQISSEVPQNLSASRPQDRQFILSSKKLLLSDSGFYLCAWIGRISGAQYFGPGTRLLVL.

The CDR3: CASSLRESETQYF. CDR3 nucleotides: TGTGCCAGCAGCTTAAGGGAATCTGAGACCCAGTACTTC. The chain links TRBV11-1 to TRBJ2-5; D is uncertain. Germline loops: CDR1 SGHAT, CDR2 FQDESV (reference sequence). The CDR3 has 13 amino acids. V was pared by 2 bases and J by 5 bases, with 9 bases between.

This clonotype has a count of ten or more. V and J are TRBV6-6 and TRBJ2-5; TRBD1 is a possible D gene (7 bases). CDR1 is MNHNY, CDR2 SVGAGI, per germline (reference sequence). The CDR3 consists of 16 residues. The V end was cut by 0 bases, the J end by 2 bases, with 13 bases between. This chain's CDR3 is CASSYSRRGRQETQYF. The CDR3, as DNA: TGTGCCAGCAGTTACTCACGGAGGGGGCGGCAAGAGACCCAGTACTTC.

This clonotype was observed a handful of times. The gene calls are TRBV18 and TRBJ1-6; a weak D match, TRBD1 (6 bases). The CDR3 spans 18 residues. The V and J ends lost 4 bases and 6 bases respectively, with 22 bases between them. The germline V gene has CDR1 KGHSH and CDR2 LQKENI. For the CDR3, the DNA is TGTGCCAGCTCACGTCAAGAGATATCTAGGGGGTCTAATTCACCCCTCCACTTT. It is translated as CASSRQEISRGSNSPLHF.

This clonotype was observed many times. V is TRBV2 and J is TRBJ2-7; D uncertain. The CDR3 has 13 residues. Germline assignment: CDR1 SNHLY and CDR2 FYNNEI. Trimming removed 4 bases from V and 9 bases from J, with 16 bases in between. Written as DNA, the CDR3 is TGTGCCAGCAGTGCGATAGAAGGGTCCGCGCAGTACTTC. This codes for CASSAIEGSAQYF. The full variable domain, rest sourced from reference TRBV2 and TRBJ2-7, is EPEVTQTPSHQVTQMGQEVILRCVPISNHLYFYWYRQILGQKVEFLVSFYNNEISEKSEIFDDQFSVERPDGSNFTLKIRSTKLEDSAMYFCASSAIEGSAQYFGPGTRLTVT.

This clonotype appeared a few times. The chain's CDR3 is CASSFHGTGAYEQYF. Here the CDR3 DNA reads TGTGCCAGCAGCTTTCACGGGACAGGGGCCTACGAGCAGTACTTC. The chain uses TRBV11-2 and TRBJ2-7, with 10 bases aligning to TRBD1. The J segment lost 2 bases and the V segment lost 3 bases, leaving 4 bases of the junction unmatched. The germline V gene encodes CDR1 SGHAT and CDR2 FQNNGV. The CDR3 spans 15 residues.

The chain combines TRBV5-8 with TRBJ2-1; 8 bases are shared with TRBD2. V gave up 4 bases and J gave up 4 bases; unmatched junction bases: 13. The length of the CDR3 is 17 residues. Germline lookup yields CDR1 SGHTS and CDR2 YDEGEE. CDR3 DNA sequence: TGTGCCAGCAGCCTACGGACTAGCACCACCTTGTACAATGAGCAGTTCTTC. As protein: CASSLRTSTTLYNEQFF.

This clonotype has ten or more counts. The chain employs TRBV27 and TRBJ2-5, with 9 bases aligning to TRBD1. The germline V gene encodes CDR1 MNHEY and CDR2 SMNVEV (reference sequence). The CDR3 is 15 amino acids. V shed 2 bases and J 1 base; nucleotides not matched to a gene: 2. The CDR3 spells CASSLGTGSQETQYF. The CDR3, as DNA: TGTGCCAGCAGTTTAGGGACAGGGAGCCAAGAGACCCAGTACTTC.

The V call is TRBV18, the J call TRBJ2-2; D is possibly TRBD1 (5 bases). Germline loops: CDR1 KGHSH, CDR2 LQKENI. Deletions cut 0 bases from V and 7 bases from J, with 18 bases between. The CDR3 loop spans 17 amino acids. The CDR3 DNA follows: TGTGCCAGCTCACCACCATGGCAGGGCCTCGCCAGCGGGGAGCTGTTTTTT. As protein: CASSPPWQGLASGELFF. The entire variable domain, with the rest obtained from reference TRBV18 and TRBJ2-2, is as follows: NAGVMQNPRHLVRRRGQEARLRCSPMKGHSHVYWYRQLPEEGLKFMVYLQKENIIDESGMPKERFSAEFPKEGPSILRIQQVVRGDSAAYFCASSPPWQGLASGELFFGEGSRLTVL.